This TCR beta chain was documented in a study of blood T cell repertoires in COVID-19. Seattle patients were enrolled while actively infected and followed longitudinally. The CDR3 covers 15 residues. Trimming removed 0 bases at V and 3 bases at J, with 12 bases between. Germline V gene lookup returns CDR1 SGHDT and CDR2 YYEEEE. Original data processing: The authors estimated nucleated cell counts from reference gene primer amplification. TCRdb keeps only in-frame clones here, not all; method: immunoSEQ multiplex PCR. The D gene and trimming were derived from the DNA, and the V and J assignments and clone size from that table. The sample carries about 140,000 clones, roughly 90% recorded once.

The receptor's source is a human donor with COVID-19, enrolled during active disease. The donor label of this sample is uncertain. The sequenced sample consisted of peripheral blood. V and J are TRBV5-6 and TRBJ1-2; no definite D call. The CDR3 nucleotides are TGTGCCAGCAGCTTGGCCGGGAGAAGAGACTATGGCTACACCTTC. It yields the protein CASSLAGRRDYGYTF. Full variable domain (remainder filled in from reference TRBV5-6 and TRBJ1-2): DAGVTQSPTHLIKTRGQQVTLRCSPKSGHDTVSWYQQALGQGPQFIFQYYEEEERQRGNFPDRFSGHQFPNYSSELNVNALLLGDSALYLCASSLAGRRDYGYTFGSGTRLTVV.